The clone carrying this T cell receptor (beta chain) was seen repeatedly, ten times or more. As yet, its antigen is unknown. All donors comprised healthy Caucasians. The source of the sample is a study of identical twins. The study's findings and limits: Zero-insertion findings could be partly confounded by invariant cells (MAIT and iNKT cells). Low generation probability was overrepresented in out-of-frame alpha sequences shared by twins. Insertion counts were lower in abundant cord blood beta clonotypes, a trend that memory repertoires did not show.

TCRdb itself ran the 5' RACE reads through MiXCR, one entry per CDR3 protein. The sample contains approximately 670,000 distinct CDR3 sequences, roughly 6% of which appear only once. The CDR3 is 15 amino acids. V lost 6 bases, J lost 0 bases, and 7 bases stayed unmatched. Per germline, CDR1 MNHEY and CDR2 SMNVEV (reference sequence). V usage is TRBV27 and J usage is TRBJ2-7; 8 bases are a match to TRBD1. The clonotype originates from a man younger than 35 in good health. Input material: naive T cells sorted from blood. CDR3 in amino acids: CASSRSGGDSYEQYV. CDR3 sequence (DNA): TGTGCCAGCAGCAGATCAGGGGGCGACTCCTACGAGCAGTACGTC.